The 2 T cell receptor beta chains below were found in one sample sequenced in a study of blood T cell repertoires in COVID-19. Assay used: immunoSEQ multiplex PCR; TCRdb lists only in-frame clones, some missing. The data show almost 250,000 clones, around 90% seen once. Sequenced material: PBMCs or T cells enriched from blood (not recorded which). The receptors were gathered from a woman in her 50s who had recovered from COVID-19.

The table lists this clone with a few counts. The CDR3 DNA reads as TGTGCCAGTAGGGGAGGGGAAGCTGGGGCCAACGTCCTGACTTTC. This translates into CASRGGEAGANVLTF. The chain combines TRBV19 with TRBJ2-6; 7 nucleotides match TRBD2. Trimming took 6 bases from V and 2 from J; bases not matched to a gene: 4. Germline V gene data show CDR1 as LNHDA and CDR2 as SQIVND (reference sequence). The CDR3 contains 15 residues.

This chain joins TRBV18 and TRBJ1-1; D not certain. The CDR3 sequence is 15 residues long. V was pared by 2 bases and J by 0 bases, with 10 bases between. The V gene's germline CDR1 is KGHSH and CDR2 LQKENI. CDR3 in amino acids: CASSPLAGMNTEAFF. The CDR3 region has the DNA TGTGCCAGCTCACCATTGGCCGGGATGAACACTGAAGCTTTCTTT.